The next 5 T cell receptor gamma chains were all read from a single sample in a study of gamma-delta T cells after stem cell transplantation. TCRdb called clones from the RT-PCR reads again using CATT. The data contain about 3,600 gamma-chain clones, over 4% of them singletons. The sequenced sample was gamma-delta T cells. Source of these receptors: a human donor. It is not recorded whose cells these are; they may come from a transplant donor.

With regard to this clone: At one end, the junction sequence differs from germline, possibly due to a read error. This chain links TRGV9 with TRGJP. Looked up from germline, CDR1 is GITISATS and CDR2 is ISYDGTV (reference sequence). This CDR3 has 17 amino acids. The CDR3 DNA reads as TGTGCCTTGTGGGAGGTGCATGGAGAGTTGGGCAAAAAAATCGAGGTATTT. Its translation: CALWEVHGELGKKIEVF.

On this clone: A read error likely explains this, since a far larger clone differs by one base. The chain is built from TRGV2 and TRGJ1 or TRGJ2. This CDR3 region has 12 residues. CDR1 and CDR2 (germline): EGSNGY, YDSYNSKV. The chain's CDR3 is CATRDGQGKKLF. The DNA of the CDR3 is TGTGCCACCCGGGACGGGCAGGGTAAGAAACTCTTT.

This clone is categorized as medium-sized. This chain links TRGV8 with TRGJ1 or TRGJ2. Germline CDR1 is VENAVY and CDR2 is YDSYNSRV. V gave up 0 bases and J gave up 14 bases; unmatched junction bases: 7. The CDR3 consists of 11 residues. The CDR3 nucleotides read TGTGCCACCTGGGATAGGAAGACTCAACTCTTT. This encodes CATWDRKTQLF.

By share of the sample, this clone is medium-sized. The chain combines TRGV9 with TRGJP. V trimming: 3 bases; J trimming: 7 bases; junction bases outside the gene matches: 9. Germline values: CDR1 GITISATS, CDR2 ISYDGTV (reference sequence). This CDR3 is 17 amino acids long. The CDR3 nucleotides are TGTGCCTTGTGGGAGCGCCAGGGGGAGTTGGGCAAAAAAATCAAGGTATTT. Translated, it gives CALWERQGELGKKIKVF.

This clone has a handful of counts. V gene TRGV9 combines with J gene TRGJP. J was trimmed by 6 bases and V by 0 bases; bases with no gene match: 5. This CDR3 spans 17 amino acids. Germline V gene data show CDR1 as GITISATS and CDR2 as ISYDGTV (reference sequence). CDR3 in amino acids: CALWEVGRELGKKIKVF. CDR3 bases: TGTGCCTTGTGGGAGGTGGGAAGAGAGTTGGGCAAAAAAATCAAGGTATTT.